This is a list of T cell receptor beta chains from one sample in a study of cytomegalovirus exposure and HLA in healthy donors. Produced via immunoSEQ multiplex PCR; TCRdb's table is partial and in-frame only. In the table there are about 170,000 clones, 84% of which are singletons. The source material was PBMCs. The source is a man between 18 and 35 years old in good health and CMV-seronegative. Both conserved end residues are part of each CDR3. The D gene is left open where the match is weak. Size values are once, few and many counts, or a class for expanded clones, and some rows have none.

cdr3_nt cdr3_aa d_call clone_size j_call cdr3_length v_call
TGCGCCAGCAGCTTTCCCCGGACAGGCGCGATCTACGAGCAGTACTTC CASSFPRTGAIYEQYF TRBD1 once TRBJ2-7 16 TRBV5-1
TGCGCCAGCAGCCAAGAAGGAACTAGCGCAAAGGACATTCAGTACTTC CASSQEGTSAKDIQYF TRBD2 NA TRBJ2-4 16 TRBV4-1
TGTGCCAGTAGTCCGACAATCGCCTACGAGCAGTACTTC CASSPTIAYEQYF NA NA TRBJ2-7 13 TRBV19
TGTGCCAGCATTCCAGGGGGCGCCCGGAACACTGAAGCTTTCTTT CASIPGGARNTEAFF TRBD1 NA TRBJ1-1 15 TRBV28
TGTGCCAGCAGCTTAGCCCGGGGGGGGTTCTCCTACGAGCAGTACTTC CASSLARGGFSYEQYF TRBD2 NA TRBJ2-7 16 TRBV11-2
TGTGCCACCAGCAGAGGTGACAGGGGAGGTGAAAAACTGTTTTTT CATSRGDRGGEKLFF TRBD1 NA TRBJ1-4 15 TRBV15
TGTGCCAGTAGTATAGCCGGGACTTCGTACAATGAGCAGTTCTTC CASSIAGTSYNEQFF NA NA TRBJ2-1 15 TRBV19
TGTGCCAGCAGTCAAGCAGGGGGCTATGGCTACACCTTC CASSQAGGYGYTF TRBD1 few TRBJ1-2 13 TRBV6-5
TGTGCCAGCAGCCCACCGTCGGGCGGGGGGGCGTACGAGCAGTACTTC CASSPPSGGGAYEQYF TRBD2 NA TRBJ2-7 16 TRBV6-6
TGTGCCAGCAGCTTAGACAGGGTGAAGAACGAGCAGTACTTC CASSLDRVKNEQYF TRBD1 NA TRBJ2-7 14 TRBV5-4
TGTGCCAGCAGTGACTCGACCGACAGGGAGCACGAGACCCAGTACTTC CASSDSTDREHETQYF TRBD1 NA TRBJ2-5 16 TRBV6-4
TGTGCCAGCAGCTTGGGATCTGGGACAAGAGCCTACGAGCAGTACTTC CASSLGSGTRAYEQYF NA NA TRBJ2-7 16 TRBV7-6
TGTGCCAGCACCTCGGGACTAGCGGCATTAGAGACCCAGTACTTC CASTSGLAALETQYF TRBD2 NA TRBJ2-5 15 TRBV9
TGTGCCAGTAGTATATCCCTCAGCTCCTACAATGAGCAGTTCTTC CASSISLSSYNEQFF NA NA TRBJ2-1 15 TRBV19